Listed below are T cell receptor beta chains from one sample, sequenced in a study of T cells in Graves' hyperthyroidism and ophthalmopathy. MiXCR was run by TCRdb on the multiplex PCR reads, yielding one entry per CDR3 protein. The top ten clones hold around 12% of a sample with 500,000 to 650,000 distinct CDR3 sequences, approximately 15% of them seen once. Sequenced material: blood. The source is a woman aged 45-65 years with Graves' ophthalmopathy. Both conserved end residues are part of each CDR3. Fields, in order: clone size, D gene, V gene, J gene, CDR3 DNA, CDR3 protein. The D gene is left open where the match is weak. Size values are once, few and many counts, or a class for expanded clones, and some rows have none.

>.|.|TRBV19|TRBJ2-7
TGTGCCAGTTTCGGCGGTTTAGGCGAGCAGTACTTC
CASFGGLGEQYF
>few|TRBD2|TRBV9|TRBJ2-3
TGTGCCAGCAGGGGACTAGCGGGCACAGATACGCAGTATTTT
CASRGLAGTDTQYF
>many|.|TRBV28|TRBJ2-7
TGTGCCAGCAGCGTACGATCCTACGAGCAGTACTTC
CASSVRSYEQYF
>few|.|TRBV28|TRBJ1-2
TGTGCCAGCAGTGAGGCAGGCAACTATGGCTACACCTTC
CASSEAGNYGYTF
>.|.|TRBV6-2/TRBV6-3|TRBJ1-6
TGTGCCAGCAGTTATTCGGACACCTTCTATAATTCACCCCTCCACTTT
CASSYSDTFYNSPLHF
>.|.|TRBV10-3|TRBJ1-2
TGTGCCATCAGTCAATCCGGGACGGCTTTAATCACGGCCTATGGCTACACCTTC
CAISQSGTALITAYGYTF
>many|.|TRBV3-1|TRBJ1-1
TGTGCCAGCAGCCAAGTCTCCGAAGCTTTCTTT
CASSQVSEAFF
>.|TRBD1|TRBV29-1|TRBJ2-7
TGCAGCGTTCGGACAGGGGGGGGGTCCTACGAGCAGTACTTC
CSVRTGGGSYEQYF
>many|TRBD2|TRBV7-2|TRBJ2-3
TGTGCCAGCAGCTTAGTGGCTAGCGGGCTCACAGATACGCAGTATTTT
CASSLVASGLTDTQYF
>many|.|TRBV12-5|TRBJ1-5
TGTGCTAGTGAACCGGGACTCGGAAGCAATCAGCCCCAGCATTTT
CASEPGLGSNQPQHF
>many|.|TRBV9|TRBJ2-2
TGTGCCAGCAGCGTAGCTCTGGACTCCATAAGTGGCACCGGGGAGCTGTTTTTT
CASSVALDSISGTGELFF
>many|.|TRBV15|TRBJ2-2
TGTGCCACCAGCAGGAGTGGGGTTATCGGAACCGGGGAGCTGTTTTTT
CATSRSGVIGTGELFF
>many|TRBD2|TRBV6-2/TRBV6-3|TRBJ2-7
TGTGCCAGCAGGGGACTAGCGGGGACGGGTTCTCGGTACGAGCAGTACTTC
CASRGLAGTGSRYEQYF